These 10 T cell receptor beta chains share one sample of origin, sequenced in a study of low-dose radiotherapy and immunotherapy resistance in tumors. As for time point: after trial treatment. Treatment denoted: LDRT plus nivolumab, ipilimumab, low-dose cyclophosphamide and aspirin (RACIN trial). TRAV- and TRBV-specific primers were used for first-strand cDNA, which covered alpha and beta chains. TCRs underwent around 20 PCR cycles of amplification with a constant-region primer and V-primer adapter. In TCRdb, the reads were re-called with MiXCR into one record per CDR3 protein. The sample contains about 80,000 distinct CDR3 sequences, 15% to 20% of which appear only once. Specimen: PBMCs, collected after low-dose radiotherapy plus immunotherapy. The receptors stem from a male donor with prostate cancer.

In its sample, this clonotype was seen many times. This chain uses TRBV28 with TRBJ1-2; D is perhaps TRBD1 (6 bases). CDR1 MDHEN and CDR2 SYDVKM come from the germline V gene. This CDR3 is 14 amino acids long. V lost 5 bases and J lost 5, with 15 bases in between. The CDR3 DNA is TGTGCCAGCAGTCTGCTGGGGGCAGGGTATGGCTACACCTTC. It codes for CASSLLGAGYGYTF.

This clonotype occurred many times. The rearrangement uses TRBV28 and TRBJ2-1, with a possible D match to TRBD1 (5 bases). Between the trimmed V and J ends, which lost 6 bases and 1 base, there was a span of 13 bases. This CDR3 comprises 15 residues. Germline V gene sequence: CDR1 MDHEN, CDR2 SYDVKM. The CDR3 nucleotides read TGTGCCAGCAGACCGACAGCGATTTCCTACAATGAGCAGTTCTTC. This translates into CASRPTAISYNEQFF.

Regarding this clonotype: The junction does not match germline at one end; this may be a read error. The gene calls are TRBV6-2 or TRBV6-3 and TRBJ2-7; TRBD2 might be the D (7 bases). The CDR3 sequence is 17 residues long. The V gene's germline CDR1 is MNHEY and CDR2 SVGEGT. CDR3 amino acids: CASSATRVGGRSHEQYF. CDR3 nucleotides: TGTGCCAGCAGCGCAACCCGGGTCGGGGGGCGCTCCCACGAGCAGTACTTC.

This clonotype appeared many times. This chain joins TRBV6-2 or TRBV6-3 and TRBJ2-6; D is unresolved. Trimming took off 7 bases at V and 1 base at J, with 8 bases between the two ends. CDR3 length: 14 residues. Germline-derived CDR1 and CDR2 are MNHEY and SVGEGT. The CDR3 region has the DNA TGTGCCAGCAACGTAGGGTCTGGGGCCAACGTCCTGACTTTC. Translated: CASNVGSGANVLTF.

This CDR3 reads CASKTNPFSYEQYF. CDR3 sequence (DNA): TGTGCCAGCAAAACGAACCCTTTCTCCTACGAGCAGTACTTC. The chain employs TRBV6-5 and TRBJ2-7; D gene unclear. V was trimmed by 7 bases and J by 0 bases, leaving 13 bases between them. CDR3 length: 14 residues. Germline CDR1 and CDR2: MNHEY and SVGAGI.

The sample holds many counts of this clonotype. The chain is built from TRBV28 and TRBJ2-3; D gene unclear. Trimming removed 4 bases at V and 6 bases at J, with 23 bases between. CDR3 length equals 17 residues. Germline-derived CDR1 and CDR2 are MDHEN and SYDVKM. CDR3 DNA: TGTGCCAGCAGTTCGTACACCATAGCCTCTGCCAAGGATACGCAGTATTTT. Amino acid sequence: CASSSYTIASAKDTQYF.

Many counts were recorded for this clonotype. J is TRBJ2-2 and V is TRBV11-2; tentatively, D is TRBD1 (5 bases). CDR3 length: 14 amino acids. Germline CDR1 SGHAT, CDR2 FQNNGV. The V end lost 5 bases, the J end lost 7 bases, and 14 bases lay between the germline ends. In nucleotides, the CDR3 is TGTGCCAGCAGCCCAGACAGTATCGGCGGGGAGCTGTTTTTT. The encoded protein is CASSPDSIGGELFF.

In its sample, this clonotype was seen many times. V usage is TRBV5-1 and J usage is TRBJ2-5, with TRBD2 matching 12 bases. Trimming cost V 0 bases and J 3 bases; bases outside gene matches: 6. CDR3 size: 17 residues. The germline V gene has CDR1 SGHRS and CDR2 YFSETQ. The CDR3 loop reads CASSLASGLAGKETQYF. The CDR3 DNA reads TGCGCCAGCAGCTTGGCCTCCGGACTAGCGGGAAAAGAGACCCAGTACTTC.

This clonotype was counted many times. This chain joins TRBV4-1 and TRBJ2-1; a weak D match, TRBD1 (6 bases). The CDR3 totals 14 residues. Deletions cut 4 bases from V and 10 bases from J, with 17 bases between. Per the germline V gene, CDR1 is MGHRA and CDR2 is YSYEKL. CDR3 nucleotides: TGCGCCAGCAGCCCCTATTACAGGGAAAGGGAGCAGTTCTTC. This sequence encodes CASSPYYREREQFF.

This clonotype was found many times. The rearrangement joins TRBV4-2 to TRBJ2-7, with D unresolved. Germline CDR1 and CDR2: LGHNA and YNFKEQ. The CDR3 loop spans 15 amino acids. The ends were cut back, 0 bases at V and 4 bases at J, with 13 bases in the middle. The CDR3 region is CASSQDPRIGYEQYF. CDR3 DNA sequence: TGTGCCAGCAGCCAAGATCCCAGGATCGGGTACGAGCAGTACTTC.